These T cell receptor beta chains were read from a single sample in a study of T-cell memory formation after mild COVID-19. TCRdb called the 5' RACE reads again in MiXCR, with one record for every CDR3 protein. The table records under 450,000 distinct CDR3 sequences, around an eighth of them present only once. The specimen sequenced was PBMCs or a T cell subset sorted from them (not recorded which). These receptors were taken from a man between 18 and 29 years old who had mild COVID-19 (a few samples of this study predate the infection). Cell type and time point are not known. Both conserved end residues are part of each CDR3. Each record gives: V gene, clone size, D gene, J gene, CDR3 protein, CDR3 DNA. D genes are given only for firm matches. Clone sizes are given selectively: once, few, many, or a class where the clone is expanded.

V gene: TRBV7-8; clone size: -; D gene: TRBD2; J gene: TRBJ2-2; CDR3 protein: CASSLAPKWLAGEITGELFF; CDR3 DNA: TGTGCCAGCAGCTTAGCCCCAAAATGGTTAGCGGGGGAGATCACCGGGGAGCTGTTTTTT
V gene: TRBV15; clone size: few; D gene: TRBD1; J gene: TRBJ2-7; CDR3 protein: CATSRYRDSPYEQYF; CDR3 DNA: TGTGCCACCAGCAGATATAGGGACAGCCCCTACGAGCAGTACTTC
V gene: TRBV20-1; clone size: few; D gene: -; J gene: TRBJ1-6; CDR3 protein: CSAHSGAPLSYNSPLHF; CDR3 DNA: TGCAGTGCTCATTCCGGGGCACCCCTCTCCTATAATTCACCCCTCCACTTT
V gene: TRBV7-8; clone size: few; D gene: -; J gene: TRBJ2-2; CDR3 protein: CASSFHAGELFF; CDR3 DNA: TGTGCCAGCAGCTTTCACGCCGGGGAGCTGTTTTTT
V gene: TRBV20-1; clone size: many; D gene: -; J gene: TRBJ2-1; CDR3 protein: CSALEGRNNEQFF; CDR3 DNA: TGCAGTGCTTTAGAGGGTCGTAACAATGAGCAGTTCTTC
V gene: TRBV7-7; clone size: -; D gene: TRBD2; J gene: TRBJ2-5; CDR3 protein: CASSLSSGGPEETQYF; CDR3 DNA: TGTGCCAGCAGCTTGTCTAGCGGGGGGCCTGAGGAGACCCAGTACTTC
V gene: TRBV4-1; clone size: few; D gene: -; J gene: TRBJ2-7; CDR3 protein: CASSQGGSSYEQYF; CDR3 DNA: TGCGCCAGCAGCCAAGGTGGCAGCTCCTACGAGCAGTACTTC
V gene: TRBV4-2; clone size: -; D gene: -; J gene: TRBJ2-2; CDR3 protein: CASSQVPWGAMNTGELFF; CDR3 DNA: TGTGCCAGCAGCCAGGTCCCCTGGGGGGCGATGAACACCGGGGAGCTGTTTTTT
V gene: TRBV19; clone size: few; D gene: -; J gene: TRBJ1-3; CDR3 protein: CASTPLLSRNTIYF; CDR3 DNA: TGTGCCAGTACCCCGTTGCTATCAAGAAACACCATATATTTT
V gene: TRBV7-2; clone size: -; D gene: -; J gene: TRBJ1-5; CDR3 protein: CASTLQGQPQHF; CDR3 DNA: TGTGCCAGCACCCTCCAGGGTCAGCCCCAGCATTTT
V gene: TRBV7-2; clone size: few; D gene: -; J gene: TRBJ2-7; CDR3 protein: CASSLLSGVSF; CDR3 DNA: TGTGCCAGCAGCTTATTATCGGGGGTTTCGTTC
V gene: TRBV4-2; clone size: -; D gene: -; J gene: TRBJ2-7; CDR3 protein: CASSQDSYSYEQYF; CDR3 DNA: TGTGCCAGCAGCCAAGACAGTTACTCCTACGAGCAGTACTTC
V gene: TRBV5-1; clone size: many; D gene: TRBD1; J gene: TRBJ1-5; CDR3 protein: CASSFGDRANQPQHF; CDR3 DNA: TGCGCCAGCAGCTTCGGGGACAGGGCAAATCAGCCCCAGCATTTT
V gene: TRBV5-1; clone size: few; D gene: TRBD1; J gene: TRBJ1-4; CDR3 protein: CASSIRQGGEKKLFF; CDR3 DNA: TGCGCCAGCAGCATAAGACAGGGTGGAGAGAAAAAACTGTTTTTT
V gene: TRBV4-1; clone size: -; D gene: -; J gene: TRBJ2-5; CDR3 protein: CASSQDRGGSETQYF; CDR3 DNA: TGCGCCAGCAGCCAAGATAGGGGGGGCTCGGAGACCCAGTACTTC
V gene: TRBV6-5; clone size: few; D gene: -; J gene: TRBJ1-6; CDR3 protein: CASSYDRQGRYSPLHF; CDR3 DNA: TGTGCCAGCAGTTACGATCGGCAGGGCAGGTACTCACCCCTCCACTTT
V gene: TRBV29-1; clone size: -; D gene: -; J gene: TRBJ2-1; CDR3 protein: CSVEDLRDNEQFF; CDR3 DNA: TGCAGCGTTGAAGATTTAAGAGACAATGAGCAGTTCTTC
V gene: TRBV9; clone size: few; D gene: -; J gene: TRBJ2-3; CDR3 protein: CASSEDRDTQYF; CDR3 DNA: TGTGCCAGCAGCGAAGATAGAGATACGCAGTATTTT
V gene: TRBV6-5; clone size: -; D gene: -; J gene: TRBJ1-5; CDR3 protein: CASGLTGSDQPQHF; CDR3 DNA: TGTGCCAGCGGACTAACAGGGAGTGACCAGCCCCAGCATTTT
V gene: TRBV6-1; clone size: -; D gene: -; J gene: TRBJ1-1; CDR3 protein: CASSITQEGGAFF; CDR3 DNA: TGTGCCAGCAGTATTACCCAGGAGGGGGGAGCTTTCTTT
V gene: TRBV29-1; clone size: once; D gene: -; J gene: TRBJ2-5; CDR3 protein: CSVGSSVGETQYF; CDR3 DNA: TGCAGCGTTGGGTCTAGCGTTGGAGAGACCCAGTACTTC
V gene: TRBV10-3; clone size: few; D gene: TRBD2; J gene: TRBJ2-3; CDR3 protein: CAISGKRGAPADTQYF; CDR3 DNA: TGTGCCATCAGTGGGAAGCGGGGGGCGCCGGCAGATACGCAGTATTTT
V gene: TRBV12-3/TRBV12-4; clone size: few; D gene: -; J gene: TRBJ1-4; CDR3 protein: CASSPGRSGANEKLFF; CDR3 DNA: TGTGCCAGCAGTCCCGGCCGTTCGGGAGCTAATGAAAAACTGTTTTTT
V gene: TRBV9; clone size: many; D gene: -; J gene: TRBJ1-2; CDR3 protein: CASSVDRANYGYTF; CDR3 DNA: TGTGCCAGCAGCGTAGACAGGGCTAACTATGGCTACACCTTC
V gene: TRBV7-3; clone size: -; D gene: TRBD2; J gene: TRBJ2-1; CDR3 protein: CASSLTGGSSYNEQFF; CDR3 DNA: TGTGCCAGCAGCTTAACAGGCGGGAGCTCCTACAATGAGCAGTTCTTC
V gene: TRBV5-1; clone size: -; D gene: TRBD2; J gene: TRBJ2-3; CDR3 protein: CASRVSGGSTDTQYF; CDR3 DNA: TGCGCCAGCAGGGTTAGCGGGGGAAGCACAGATACGCAGTATTTT
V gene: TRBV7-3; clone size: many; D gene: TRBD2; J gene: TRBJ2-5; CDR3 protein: CASSSNGGANQETQYF; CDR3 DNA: TGTGCCAGCAGCTCCAACGGGGGGGCGAACCAAGAGACCCAGTACTTC
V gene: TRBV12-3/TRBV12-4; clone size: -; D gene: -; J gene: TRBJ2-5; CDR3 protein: CASSYVGSGPQETQYF; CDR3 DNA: TGTGCCAGCAGTTATGTAGGATCGGGGCCCCAAGAGACCCAGTACTTC
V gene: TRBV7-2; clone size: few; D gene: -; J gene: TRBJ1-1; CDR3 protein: CASSLEVSGTEAFF; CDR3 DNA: TGTGCCAGCAGCTTAGAAGTGAGTGGCACTGAAGCTTTCTTT
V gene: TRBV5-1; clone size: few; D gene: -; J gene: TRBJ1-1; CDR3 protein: CASSATGNTEAFF; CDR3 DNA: TGCGCCAGCAGCGCGACAGGAAACACTGAAGCTTTCTTT
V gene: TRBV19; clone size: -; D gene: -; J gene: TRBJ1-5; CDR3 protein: CASSIEGGRQPQHF; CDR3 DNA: TGTGCCAGTAGTATCGAGGGGGGGCGACAGCCCCAGCATTTT